This entry is about one TCR beta chain. It lacks a known antigen. No much larger clone is present one base from it, and per-base qualities are unavailable. These data belong to a study of T-cell memory formation after mild COVID-19 (dated by TCRdb to 2020 to 2022). As for the study more broadly: Most TCR sequence clusters were specific to one of the two donors. Longitudinal TCRalpha and TCRbeta repertoire sequencing tracked T-cell clones expanding and contracting after mild COVID-19 in a couple of donors. Two young, previously healthy adult volunteers made up the cohort, one male and one female. Study-level results and caveats: Whether the second-wave clones peaking on day 37 were SARS-CoV-2 specific was not confirmed. Contracting CD4+ clones were located mainly in the CM and EM memory subsets, whereas CD8+ clones were found to be enriched in EMRA. The study covered only a couple of mild cases, and larger cohorts including severe cases with pre-infection samples were considered necessary. Some responding clones were found in pre-infection memory, which suggests that pre-existing cross-reactive memory T cells took part in the SARS-CoV-2 response. Clones contracting from day 15 to 85 had balanced CD4/CD8 phenotypes, while a second wave expanding from day 15 to 37 was biased towards CD4+.

Ficoll-Paque density gradient centrifugation was used to isolate PBMCs. CDR1 and CDR2, looked up from the germline V gene, are MGHRA and YSYEKL. After removal of 3 bases from V and 2 bases from J, the junction retains 2 bases not matched to a gene. Including cysteine and phenylalanine, the CDR3 has 14 amino acids. Only the CDR3 part of the read is kept: 42 bases, read in frame from the first base. TCRdb records Illumina NovaSeq 6000 as the sequencer. TCRalpha and TCRbeta cDNA libraries were constructed by 5'RACE with constant-segment primers, with sample barcodes and unique molecular identifiers being introduced. Trizol reagent was used to extract RNA from every sample. Library amplification was performed in two PCR steps, and a second sample barcode and Illumina TruSeq adapters were introduced in the second step. Sequencing of the libraries was done on an Illumina NovaSeq, producing 2 x 150 bp paired-end reads. The study's processing was this. With migec v1.2.7, reads were demultiplexed and then collapsed into UMI-guided consensus sequences. With mixcr v2.1.11, UMI consensuses were aligned to TRA and TRB V and J templates and assembled into clonotypes. Expanded or contracted clonotypes were those called significant by both edgeR and NoisET, with noise models trained on biological replicates. For edgeR calls, the cutoffs were a false discovery rate-adjusted p below 0.01 and a log2 fold-change threshold of 1. PCA with hierarchical clustering of max-normalized trajectories of the 1000 most abundant clonotypes was used as exploratory dynamics analysis. Each responding clone was given a CD4 or CD8 phenotype based on the CD4+ and CD8+ repertoires, which had been sequenced separately. TCRdb handled the public reads itself, with Q25 trimming in fastp and clone calling in MiXCR, and kept productive beta chains. Each entry is one CDR3 protein sequence, shown with its most common DNA and genes. The V and J calls were not made by the authors but by TCRdb's processing. The sample table records 500,000 to 600,000 distinct CDR3 sequences; more than 15% of these occur just once. The ten largest clonotypes hold about 11% of the sample.

Sequenced: PBMCs or a T cell subset sorted from them (not recorded which). This sequence uses TRBV4-1 and TRBJ1-1; 8 middle bases align to TRBD1. This TCR came from an adult woman who had mild COVID-19 (a few samples of this study predate the infection). The sample titles of this study are shuffled in the database, so cell type and time point are left out; the donor was told from shared clones. In nucleotide form, the sequence is TGCGCCAGCAGCCAGACAGGGGTCAACACTGAAGCTTTCTTT. This gives the protein CASSQTGVNTEAFF.